These 13 T cell receptor beta chains originate from one sample sequenced in a study of T-cell reconstitution after alpha-beta-depleted transplantation in children. TCRbeta library construction was performed incorporating unique molecular identifiers. Via MiXCR, TCRdb re-called the PCR reads, giving one row per CDR3 protein. The sample gives hundreds of thousands of distinct CDR3 sequences, 13% of which show up once; approximately 0.8% is in the top ten. The sample consisted of PBMCs, taken before TCRalphabeta/CD19-depleted stem cell transplant. The receptors derive from a girl aged 2 to 9 with congenital amegakaryocytic thrombocytopenia, due to receive a stem cell transplant.

In this sample, this clonotype turned up a few times. This chain uses TRBV5-6 with TRBJ2-6; possibly TRBD2 for D (5 bases). Germline-derived CDR1 and CDR2 are SGHDT and YYEEEE. The V and J ends lost 9 bases and 0 bases respectively, with 10 bases between them. This CDR3 has 14 residues. This CDR3 reads CATRGGSGANVLTF. CDR3 coding DNA: TGTGCCACCCGGGGTGGCTCTGGGGCCAACGTCCTGACTTTC. Variable domain in full (rest from reference TRBV5-6 and TRBJ2-6): DAGVTQSPTHLIKTRGQQVTLRCSPKSGHDTVSWYQQALGQGPQFIFQYYEEEERQRGNFPDRFSGHQFPNYSSELNVNALLLGDSALYLCATRGGSGANVLTFGAGSRLTVL.

This clonotype appeared a few times. CDR3 sequence reads: CSAQTGGRRTDTQYF. For the CDR3, the DNA is TGCAGTGCCCAAACAGGGGGCAGACGTACAGATACGCAGTATTTT. This chain uses TRBV20-1 with TRBJ2-3, with TRBD1 matching 9 bases. Looked up from germline, CDR1 is DFQATT and CDR2 is SNEGSKA (reference sequence). This CDR3 region has 15 residues. Losses at the gene ends were 6 bases for V and 3 bases for J; bases not matched to a gene: 10.

This clonotype appeared many times. The CDR3 is CASSLVLRIRSGNTIYF. DNA of the CDR3: TGTGCCAGCAGCTTAGTTCTCAGAATTCGCTCTGGAAACACCATATATTTT. The chain employs TRBV11-2 and TRBJ1-3, with D hard to call. Germline CDR1 is SGHAT and CDR2 is FQNNGV. The V end was cut by 1 base, the J end by 0 bases, with 13 bases between. The CDR3 consists of 17 residues.

This clonotype was found a few times. The chain joins TRBV20-1 to TRBJ2-7; D may be TRBD1 or TRBD2 (5 bases each). V lost 1 base and J lost 2, with 18 bases in between. The CDR3 totals 16 residues. From germline, CDR1 is DFQATT and CDR2 SNEGSKA (reference sequence). CDR3 amino acids: CSARAYKGPRPYEQYF. DNA of the CDR3: TGCAGTGCTAGAGCTTACAAGGGACCGAGACCCTACGAGCAGTACTTC.

The chain uses TRBV30 and TRBJ2-7; D remains ambiguous. The V end lost 0 bases, the J end lost 3 bases, and 9 bases lay between the germline ends. The germline CDR1 and CDR2 sequences are GTSNPN and SVGIG (reference sequence). The CDR3 is 13 residues long. This CDR3 is CAWSVTGSYEQYF. For the CDR3, the DNA is TGTGCCTGGAGTGTAACCGGCAGCTACGAGCAGTACTTC.

This clonotype showed up many times. The V gene is TRBV28, the J gene TRBJ2-7; D call uncertain. Per the germline V gene, CDR1 is MDHEN and CDR2 is SYDVKM. The CDR3 has 11 amino acids. Trimming stripped 5 bases from V and 6 bases from J, with 8 bases between. The DNA of the CDR3 is TGTGCCAGCAGTGCCCCCAGCGAGCAGTACTTC. The encoded protein is CASSAPSEQYF.

The rearrangement links TRBV6-1 to TRBJ2-1; 15 bases are a match to TRBD2. The CDR3 extends over 14 amino acids. Looked up from germline, CDR1 is MNHNS and CDR2 is SASEGT. Trimming took 5 bases from V and 14 from J; bases not matched to a gene: 7. CDR3 nucleotides: TGTGCCAGCAGTCGCGGACTAGCGGGAGGGGCGGAGTTCTTC. This sequence encodes CASSRGLAGGAEFF.

A few counts support this clonotype. This chain links TRBV15 with TRBJ1-3, with D uncertain. From germline, CDR1 is LNHNV and CDR2 YYDKDF (reference sequence). The V end lost 0 bases, the J end lost 4 bases, and 4 bases lay between the germline ends. The CDR3 length is 13 residues. The CDR3 sequence: CATSRDRGNTIYF. CDR3 DNA sequence: TGTGCCACCAGCAGAGATCGCGGAAACACCATATATTTT.

V gene TRBV6-1 combines with J gene TRBJ1-5; D ambiguous. The V end lost 2 bases, the J end lost 5 bases, and 10 bases lay between the germline ends. Germline V lookup: CDR1 MNHNS, CDR2 SASEGT. The CDR3 consists of 14 residues. In DNA form, the CDR3 reads TGTGCCAGCAGTGAACTGGGAGGGTATCAGCCCCAGCATTTT. This encodes CASSELGGYQPQHF.

This clonotype appeared a few times. The rearrangement uses TRBV2 and TRBJ2-2, with D perhaps TRBD2 (6 bases). The CDR3 has 13 amino acids. Trimming left V 7 bases short and J 5 bases short, with 11 bases between. Germline V gene lookup returns CDR1 SNHLY and CDR2 FYNNEI. CDR3 coding DNA: TGTGCCAGCAAGGAGGGGCCAACCGGGGAGCTGTTTTTT. This sequence encodes CASKEGPTGELFF.

This clonotype was seen at least ten times. The chain has TRBV29-1 and TRBJ2-2; D possibly corresponds to TRBD1 (7 bases). Per germline, CDR1 SQVTM and CDR2 ANQGSEA. Trimming left V 3 bases short and J 3 bases short, with 14 bases between. The CDR3 loop spans 15 amino acids. CDR3 sequence (DNA): TGCAGCGTTGACCCTACAGGGGAGGACACCGGGGAGCTGTTTTTT. Encoded protein: CSVDPTGEDTGELFF.

This clonotype was detected a few times. The rearrangement joins TRBV11-1 to TRBJ2-5; the D is unclear. The length of the CDR3 is 16 residues. Trimming shortened V by 3 bases and J by 0 bases, and 14 bases separated the two germline ends. Germline CDR1 is SGHAT and CDR2 is FQDESV (reference sequence). CDR3 residues: CASSLLSGGYQETQYF. DNA for the CDR3: TGTGCCAGCAGCTTGCTTTCCGGCGGATACCAAGAGACCCAGTACTTC. Filled out from reference TRBV11-1 and TRBJ2-5, the complete variable domain reads EAEVAQSPRYKITEKSQAVAFWCDPISGHATLYWYRQILGQGPELLVQFQDESVVDDSQLPKDRFSAERLKGVDSTLKIQPAELGDSAMYLCASSLLSGGYQETQYFGPGTRLLVL.

Only a few counts were recorded for this clonotype. The rearrangement uses TRBV20-1 and TRBJ2-7, with a tentative D call TRBD1 (7 bases). V gave up 3 bases and J gave up 6 bases, with 15 bases separating them. There are 13 residues in the CDR3. Germline V gene lookup returns CDR1 DFQATT and CDR2 SNEGSKA (reference sequence). This CDR3 reads CSARFRGASEQYF. In nucleotides, the CDR3 is TGCAGTGCTAGGTTCAGGGGGGCGTCCGAGCAGTACTTC.